One sample yielded the 24 T cell receptor beta chains listed below, sequenced in a study of blood T cell repertoires in COVID-19. Profiling relied on immunoSEQ multiplex PCR, and the TCRdb table lists in-frame clones only, not all of them. The sample lists 120,000 to 150,000 clones, around 87% occurring once. The specimen was peripheral blood. The receptors were gathered from a human donor in a cohort sampled during active COVID-19.

The chain uses TRBV6-2 or TRBV6-3 and TRBJ2-1; TRBD2 is a possible D gene (6 bases). Trimming pared 5 bases from V and 1 base from J, leaving 9 bases between. The CDR3 sequence is 14 residues long. The germline V gene encodes CDR1 MNHEY and CDR2 SVGEGT. CDR3 nucleotide sequence: TGTGCCAGCAGTGGCGGAGGGTCCTACAATGAGCAGTTCTTC. Its translation: CASSGGGSYNEQFF.

The chain uses TRBV28 and TRBJ1-2; D not resolved. Germline V gene sequence: CDR1 MDHEN, CDR2 SYDVKM. This CDR3 contains 12 residues. The germline V and J ends were trimmed by 3 bases and 12 bases, with 14 bases remaining between them. The CDR3 spells CASSFGSGHHTF. In nucleotides, the CDR3 is TGTGCCAGCAGTTTCGGGTCTGGCCATCACACCTTC.

The chain joins TRBV6-6 to TRBJ1-2, with 9 bases aligning to TRBD1. Germline lookup yields CDR1 MNHNY and CDR2 SVGAGI (reference sequence). The CDR3 runs 15 residues. Unmatched junction bases numbered 12, after V lost 5 bases and J lost 8 bases. DNA for the CDR3: TGTGCCAGCAGTAAAGCACCGGGACAGGGAGGCGGCTACACCTTC. It specifies CASSKAPGQGGGYTF.

V and J are TRBV19 and TRBJ1-5, with 8 bases identical to TRBD1. This CDR3 is 14 amino acids long. The J segment lost 7 bases and the V segment lost 5 bases, leaving 7 bases of the junction unmatched. Germline-derived CDR1 and CDR2 are LNHDA and SQIVND (reference sequence). DNA for the CDR3: TGTGCCAGTAGTCTCGGACAGGGAAGCCAGCCCCAGCATTTT. It yields the protein CASSLGQGSQPQHF. Full variable domain (remainder filled in from reference TRBV19 and TRBJ1-5): DGGITQSPKYLFRKEGQNVTLSCEQNLNHDAMYWYRQDPGQGLRLIYYSQIVNDFQKGDIAEGYSVSREKKESFPLTVTSAQKNPTAFYLCASSLGQGSQPQHFGDGTRLSIL.

This clone has more than one count but fewer than ten. The chain is built from TRBV6-2 or TRBV6-3 and TRBJ2-3; 7 bases line up with TRBD1. CDR1 is MNHEY and CDR2 is SVGEGT in the germline V gene. Trimming cost V 5 bases and J 1 base; bases outside gene matches: 9. This CDR3 is built from 16 residues. The CDR3 region has the DNA TGTGCCAGCAGTGCCCAGACAGGGTCGGGCACAGATACGCAGTATTTT. This translates into CASSAQTGSGTDTQYF.

The V gene is TRBV27, the J gene TRBJ2-2; D gene uncertain. The CDR3 runs to 13 residues. The germline gives CDR1 MNHEY, CDR2 SMNVEV (reference sequence). V was trimmed by 3 bases and J by 5 bases, leaving 7 bases between them. CDR3 protein: CASSFPKTGELFF. CDR3 nucleotide sequence: TGTGCCAGCAGTTTCCCAAAAACCGGGGAGCTGTTTTTT.

V and J are TRBV7-2 and TRBJ2-5, with 9 bases identical to TRBD1. V gave up 5 bases and J gave up 4 bases; unmatched junction bases: 5. The CDR3 has 14 amino acids. Looked up from germline, CDR1 is SGHTA and CDR2 is FQGNSA. The CDR3 DNA sequence: TGTGCCAGCAGCGCCGGACAGGGGCCAGAGACCCAGTACTTC. Protein: CASSAGQGPETQYF.

J is TRBJ2-3 and V is TRBV6-2 or TRBV6-3, with 9 bases lining up with TRBD2. The germline V gene encodes CDR1 MNHEY and CDR2 SVGEGT. CDR3 length: 16 residues. Unmatched junction bases numbered 9, after V lost 2 bases and J lost 6 bases. CDR3 in amino acids: CASSYRGPSGADTQYF. The CDR3 coding sequence is TGTGCCAGCAGTTACAGGGGGCCTAGCGGGGCGGATACGCAGTATTTT.

This chain uses TRBV19 with TRBJ2-1; 14 nucleotides line up with TRBD2. V was pared by 5 bases and J by 4 bases, with 1 base of the junction left unmatched. CDR1 and CDR2 from the germline V gene are LNHDA and SQIVND (reference sequence). The CDR3 covers 15 residues. The CDR3 nucleotides read TGTGCCAGTAGTGGACTAGCGGGGGGTTACAATGAGCAGTTCTTC. Protein sequence: CASSGLAGGYNEQFF.

The chain joins TRBV28 to TRBJ1-5; D gene ambiguous. The CDR3 runs 15 residues. Deletions cut 3 bases from V and 4 bases from J, with 13 bases between. Germline V lookup: CDR1 MDHEN, CDR2 SYDVKM. The CDR3 loop reads CASSLEARINQPQHF. CDR3 sequence (DNA): TGTGCCAGCAGTTTGGAGGCCCGAATTAATCAGCCCCAGCATTTT.

The V gene is TRBV7-9, the J gene TRBJ1-5; 7 bases fit TRBD1. The CDR3 has 15 amino acids. J was trimmed by 9 bases and V by 1 base; bases with no gene match: 9. In germline, CDR1 is SEHNR, CDR2 FQNEAQ (reference sequence). The CDR3 loop reads CASSLVNRGALPQHF. Written as DNA, the CDR3 is TGTGCCAGCAGCTTAGTCAACAGGGGAGCTTTGCCCCAGCATTTT.

The chain carries TRBV28 and TRBJ1-5, with D unresolved. Germline V gene data show CDR1 as MDHEN and CDR2 as SYDVKM. The V end was cut by 2 bases, the J end by 5 bases, with 4 bases between. This CDR3 has 12 residues. CDR3 protein: CASSLEYQPQHF. The CDR3 DNA follows: TGTGCCAGCAGTTTAGAGTATCAGCCCCAGCATTTT. The full variable domain, rest sourced from reference TRBV28 and TRBJ1-5, is DVKVTQSSRYLVKRTGEKVFLECVQDMDHENMFWYRQDPGLGLRLIYFSYDVKMKEKGDIPEGYSVSREKKERFSLILESASTNQTSMYLCASSLEYQPQHFGDGTRLSIL.

The chain joins TRBV5-1 to TRBJ2-3, with 9 bases lining up with TRBD2. Germline CDR1 SGHRS, CDR2 YFSETQ. The CDR3 has 16 amino acids. The ends lost 2 bases at V and 2 bases at J; junction bases unmatched: 6. CDR3 residues: CASSFDLAGNTDTQYF. CDR3 DNA: TGCGCCAGCAGCTTCGACCTAGCGGGAAACACAGATACGCAGTATTTT.

This clone was seen a single time. V usage is TRBV24-1 and J usage is TRBJ2-1; TRBD1 aligns across 8 bases. Looked up from germline, CDR1 is KGHDR and CDR2 is SFDVKD. The junction had 7 bases not matched to a gene; V was cut back by 3 bases and J by 4 bases. CDR3 length equals 16 residues. The CDR3: CATSDGPGQAYNEQFF. CDR3 DNA: TGTGCCACCAGTGATGGCCCGGGACAGGCGTACAATGAGCAGTTCTTC.

The chain joins TRBV20-1 to TRBJ2-3; 11 positions match TRBD2. The CDR3 loop spans 17 amino acids. V lost 3 bases to trimming and J lost 3 bases; unmatched junction nucleotides: 11. Looked up from germline, CDR1 is DFQATT and CDR2 is SNEGSKA (reference sequence). The CDR3 sequence is CSASRLAGLGLTDTQYF. In DNA, the CDR3 is TGCAGTGCTAGTCGACTAGCGGGGCTGGGGTTGACAGATACGCAGTATTTT.

This chain uses TRBV30 with TRBJ2-7, with D possibly being TRBD2 (6 bases). CDR3 length: 14 residues. Germline CDR1 GTSNPN, CDR2 SVGIG (reference sequence). Trimming shortened V by 4 bases and J by 3 bases, and 16 bases separated the two germline ends. CDR3 protein: CAWTEPGLRYEQYF. The CDR3 nucleotides read TGTGCCTGGACTGAACCGGGACTTCGCTACGAGCAGTACTTC.

CDR3 bases: TGTGCCAGCAGCTCCTACTTATCCTCTGGGGCCAACGTCCTGACTTTC. Its protein is CASSSYLSSGANVLTF. The chain recombines TRBV11-1 with TRBJ2-6; no firm D call. Trimming cost V 4 bases and J 0 bases, with 10 bases left between them. CDR1 and CDR2 (germline): SGHAT, FQDESV (reference sequence). This CDR3 contains 16 residues.

The chain is built from TRBV4-1 and TRBJ1-1, with 7 bases fitting TRBD1. This CDR3 is built from 13 residues. CDR1 and CDR2 (germline): MGHRA, YSYEKL. Unmatched junction bases numbered 10, after V lost 3 bases and J lost 12 bases. CDR3 bases: TGCGCCAGCAGCCAGGCCGACAGGGCTATATCTTTCTTT. Protein sequence: CASSQADRAISFF.

This clone ranks as medium-sized. The J gene is TRBJ2-7, the V gene TRBV15, with TRBD2 matching 8 bases. CDR1 LNHNV and CDR2 YYDKDF come from the germline V gene (reference sequence). V was pared by 2 bases and J by 5 bases, with 11 bases of the junction left unmatched. The CDR3 runs 16 residues. The CDR3 loop reads CATSRNYGTRDNEQYF. CDR3 nucleotides: TGTGCCACCAGCAGAAACTACGGGACTAGGGACAACGAGCAGTACTTC.

This clone appeared once. The rearrangement links TRBV28 to TRBJ2-7; no reliable D call. CDR1 and CDR2 (germline): MDHEN, SYDVKM. Trimming took 7 bases from V and 4 from J, leaving 11 bases between them. The CDR3 consists of 12 residues. CDR3 in DNA: TGTGCCAGCACTTCTAGGCTATACGAGCAGTACTTC. Translating gives CASTSRLYEQYF.

V and J are TRBV27 and TRBJ2-5; maybe TRBD2 (6 bases). CDR1 is MNHEY and CDR2 is SMNVEV in the germline V gene (reference sequence). CDR3 length: 16 amino acids. The V end lost 11 bases, the J end lost 5 bases, and 27 bases lay between the germline ends. The DNA for the CDR3 is TGTGCCTCCCGCCTTGGTAGCGGCTCCACTGGGGAGACCCAGTACTTC. Protein product: CASRLGSGSTGETQYF.

V gene TRBV30 combines with J gene TRBJ1-6; 8 nucleotides line up with TRBD1. The CDR3 spans 14 residues. J lost 10 bases, V lost 4 bases, and 9 bases had no gene match. Looked up from germline, CDR1 is GTSNPN and CDR2 is SVGIG (reference sequence). CDR3: CAWKTDRVGSPLHF. CDR3 sequence (DNA): TGTGCCTGGAAAACGGACAGGGTGGGATCACCCCTCCACTTT.

The chain joins TRBV28 to TRBJ1-2; 10 bases are shared with TRBD1. The CDR3 contains 14 residues. Trimming removed 6 bases from V and 2 bases from J; junction bases left unmatched: 3. CDR1 MDHEN and CDR2 SYDVKM come from the germline V gene. The DNA of the CDR3 is TGTGCCAGCAGGCCGACAGGGGGCAACTATGGCTACACCTTC. Its protein product is CASRPTGGNYGYTF.

This chain connects TRBV30 to TRBJ2-2; D is perhaps TRBD1 (6 bases). The CDR3 contains 16 residues. V lost 4 bases and J lost 3, with 18 bases in between. Germline V CDR1 and CDR2: GTSNPN, SVGIG (reference sequence). This CDR3 reads CAWTPGHRADTGELFF. CDR3 in DNA: TGTGCCTGGACCCCGGGACACAGGGCGGACACCGGGGAGCTGTTTTTT.